This T cell receptor (beta chain) comes out of a study of T cells after yellow fever vaccination. General study points: A minor fraction of clonotypes spanned both CD4 and CD8 compartments. Clones that expanded after primary vaccination mostly reappeared after the booster (nearly 98% CD4, 80% to 90% CD8). By day 5 rather than day 15, the secondary response had peaked, though it was weaker.

The length of the CDR3 is 14 residues. Germline-derived CDR1 and CDR2 are DFQATT and SNEGSKA (reference sequence). Trimming cost V 1 base and J 4 bases; bases outside gene matches: 3. This clonotype has more than one count but fewer than ten. Its antigen is not known. UMIs were added to TCR cDNA along with a universal primer site when it was made by 5'RACE template switching. TCRdb reprocessed the 5' RACE reads with MiXCR, giving one entry per CDR3 protein. This sample carries 550,000 to 750,000 distinct CDR3 sequences, roughly 14% of them seen once, and the ten largest clones take over 13%. This sequence joins TRBV20-1 and TRBJ2-1; 8 nucleotides align to TRBD2. Material: PBMCs, obtained on the day of the yellow fever booster vaccination. This clonotype was sampled from a man aged 25-45 years who received the YFV17D yellow fever vaccine. In DNA form, the CDR3 reads TGCAGTGCTAGAGTAGCGGGATTTTACAATGAGCAGTTCTTC. This sequence encodes CSARVAGFYNEQFF.